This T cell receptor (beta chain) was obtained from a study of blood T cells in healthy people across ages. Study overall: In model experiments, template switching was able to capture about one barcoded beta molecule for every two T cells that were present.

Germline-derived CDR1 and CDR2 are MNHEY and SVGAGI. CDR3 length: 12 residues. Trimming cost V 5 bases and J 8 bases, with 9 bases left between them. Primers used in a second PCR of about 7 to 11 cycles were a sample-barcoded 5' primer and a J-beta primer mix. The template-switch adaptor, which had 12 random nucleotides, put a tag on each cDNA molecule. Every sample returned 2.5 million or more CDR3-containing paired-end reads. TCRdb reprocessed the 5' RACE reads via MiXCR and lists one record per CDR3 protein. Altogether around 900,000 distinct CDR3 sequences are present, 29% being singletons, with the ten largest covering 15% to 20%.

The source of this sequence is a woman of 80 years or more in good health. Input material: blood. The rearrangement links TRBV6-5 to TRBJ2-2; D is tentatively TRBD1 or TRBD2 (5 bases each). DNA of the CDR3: TGTGCCAGCAGTAACAGGAGGGGGGAGCTGTTTTTT. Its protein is CASSNRRGELFF.